Below, 9 T cell receptor beta chains from the same sample are listed, as sequenced in a study of blood T cell repertoires in COVID-19 (dated by TCRdb to 2018 to 2021). Libraries were built with the immunoSEQ multiplex PCR assay. Not all clones reach the TCRdb copy of this immuneACCESS table, which keeps in-frame sequences only. Checked studies attribute under half of the gap to unresolved V genes and leave the rest unexplained. Across this sample there are under 150,000 clones, with roughly three quarters seen only once. The top ten hold about 18% of the sample. Source material: peripheral blood. The source of these receptors is a man aged 80 or over with acute or convalescent COVID-19.

The chain uses TRBV19 and TRBJ1-1; D perhaps matches TRBD1 (6 bases). Germline assignment: CDR1 LNHDA and CDR2 SQIVND (reference sequence). This CDR3 has 16 residues. The V end was cut by 7 bases, the J end by 5 bases, with 23 bases between. This CDR3 is CASTPHDGRGGTEAFF. Here the CDR3 DNA reads TGTGCCAGTACCCCGCATGACGGGAGGGGGGGGACTGAAGCTTTCTTT.

The chain has TRBV4-2 and TRBJ1-2; no definite D call. The CDR3 extends over 14 amino acids. CDR1 and CDR2 (germline): LGHNA, YNFKEQ. Trimming cost V 1 base and J 1 base, with 7 bases left between them. This CDR3 is CASSQASFNYGYTF. The CDR3 bases are TGTGCCAGCAGCCAAGCGAGCTTTAACTATGGCTACACCTTC.

This clone came up once. The chain combines TRBV29-1 with TRBJ2-3, with 8 nucleotides matching TRBD2. V shed 3 bases and J 2 bases; nucleotides not matched to a gene: 4. The CDR3 has 14 amino acids. The germline V gene encodes CDR1 SQVTM and CDR2 ANQGSEA. The CDR3 is CSVEGLDPTDTQYF. In DNA form, the CDR3 reads TGCAGCGTTGAGGGACTAGACCCCACAGATACGCAGTATTTT.

The chain has TRBV12-3 or TRBV12-4 and TRBJ1-1; 7 nucleotides align to TRBD1. CDR3 length: 11 residues. V lost 4 bases, J lost 9 bases, and 2 bases stayed unmatched. CDR3 loop: CASSSTGKAFF. The CDR3 coding sequence is TGTGCCAGCAGTTCGACAGGGAAAGCTTTCTTT.

This clone was recorded many times. The rearrangement uses TRBV2 and TRBJ2-1; possible D gene TRBD2, 6 bases. The germline V gene encodes CDR1 SNHLY and CDR2 FYNNEI. V dropped 8 bases and J dropped 9 bases, with 20 bases sitting between them. The CDR3 is 14 amino acids. CDR3 residues: CASGTAGAQSEQFF. The CDR3 DNA sequence: TGTGCCAGCGGGACTGCCGGGGCACAGAGTGAGCAGTTCTTC.

CDR3 sequence reads: CASSLLGGNEQFF. The CDR3 DNA is TGTGCCAGCAGCTTATTGGGGGGCAATGAGCAGTTCTTC. The chain has TRBV7-9 and TRBJ2-1; perhaps TRBD2 as D (6 bases). Germline CDR1 SEHNR, CDR2 FQNEAQ (reference sequence). V was trimmed by 2 bases and J by 6 bases, leaving 8 bases between them. The CDR3 is 13 amino acids.

The table lists this clone with a few counts. This rearrangement joins TRBV18 to TRBJ2-7; 7 bases are shared with TRBD1. The CDR3 runs to 14 residues. Germline V lookup: CDR1 KGHSH, CDR2 LQKENI. Germline trimming cut 4 bases from V and 2 bases from J; bases unmatched to any gene: 5. The CDR3 sequence: CASSQGAVTYEQYF. CDR3 DNA: TGTGCCAGCTCACAGGGGGCAGTCACCTACGAGCAGTACTTC.

CDR3 coding DNA: TGTGCCAGCAGCGTAGGCGGGGGGCGGGATGAGACCCAGTACTTC. Residues: CASSVGGGRDETQYF. The chain combines TRBV9 with TRBJ2-5; TRBD2 agrees at 8 bases. J was trimmed by 5 bases and V by 0 bases; bases with no gene match: 6. The CDR3 sequence is 15 residues long. Germline V gene lookup returns CDR1 SGDLS and CDR2 YYNGEE. The variable domain in full, completed from reference TRBV9 and TRBJ2-5, reads DSGVTQTPKHLITATGQRVTLRCSPRSGDLSVYWYQQSLDQGLQFLIQYYNGEERAKGNILERFSAQQFPDLHSELNLSSLELGDSALYFCASSVGGGRDETQYFGPGTRLLVL.

The chain joins TRBV4-3 to TRBJ1-6; TRBD1 might be the D (5 bases). Germline V gene data show CDR1 as LGHNA and CDR2 as YSLEER. This CDR3 contains 16 residues. Trimming left V 0 bases short and J 7 bases short, with 13 bases between. The CDR3 here is CASSQEAGRMNSPLHF. The CDR3 DNA reads TGCGCCAGCAGCCAAGAAGCGGGACGGATGAATTCACCCCTCCACTTT.